The 15 T cell receptor beta chains listed next were all sequenced from one sample in a study of beta chain features in type 1 diabetes. Study-level findings and limits: TCRB CDR3 length was moderately but significantly reduced in all four CD4+ subsets of Type 1 diabetes patients.

These TCRs' antigens remain unknown. The authors reverse transcribed all of the isolated RNA, so sequencing captured expressed TCRB transcripts. This table comes from immunoSEQ multiplex PCR, and its TCRdb copy is limited to in-frame clones, with some not included. This repertoire shows some 640,000 clones, 11% to 15% found once; its top ten account for 0.03% to 0.045%. Sequenced sample: naive CD4+ T cells from blood. All receptors come from a man aged 18 to 29 with type 1 diabetes.

There are a few counts of this clone. The J gene is TRBJ1-1, the V gene TRBV4-3, with TRBD1 as a possible D gene (6 bases). Deletions cut 0 bases from V and 8 bases from J, with 13 bases between. The germline V gene has CDR1 LGHNA and CDR2 YSLEER. The CDR3 consists of 14 residues. The CDR3 here is CASSQEKWQGEAFF. CDR3 DNA sequence: TGCGCCAGCAGCCAAGAGAAGTGGCAGGGGGAAGCTTTCTTT.

Only a few counts were recorded for this clone. The chain is built from TRBV27 and TRBJ1-2; D remains ambiguous. Germline CDR1 and CDR2: MNHEY and SMNVEV (reference sequence). There are 14 residues in the CDR3. Trimming stripped 3 bases from V and 1 base from J, with 9 bases between. CDR3 loop: CASSFSKNNYGYTF. In DNA form, the CDR3 reads TGTGCCAGCAGTTTCTCGAAGAATAACTATGGCTACACCTTC.

The V and J genes are TRBV5-4 and TRBJ1-1; D is unclear. With 0 bases removed from V and 5 bases from J, the gap between germline ends came to 5 bases. The CDR3 has 12 residues. Germline V gives CDR1 SGHNT, CDR2 YYREEE (reference sequence). In DNA, the CDR3 is TGTGCCAGCAGCTTGGAGGTGACTGAAGCTTTCTTT. Protein product: CASSLEVTEAFF.

This clone was seen more than once but under ten times. The rearrangement links TRBV9 to TRBJ1-1; D is possibly TRBD1 (6 bases). Trimming stripped 3 bases from V and 5 bases from J, with 11 bases between. CDR1 is SGDLS, CDR2 YYNGEE, per germline. This CDR3 is built from 13 residues. The CDR3, as DNA: TGTGCCAGCAGCGGAGGGGGGCGGACTGAAGCTTTCTTT. Translation gives CASSGGGRTEAFF.

This clone showed up just a few times. The V gene is TRBV7-8, the J gene TRBJ1-2; D is undetermined. Trimming removed 1 base at V and 0 bases at J, with 12 bases between. The CDR3 is 16 residues long. CDR1 and CDR2 (germline): SGHVS, FQNEAQ. The CDR3 sequence is CASSLERVLANYGYTF. The DNA of the CDR3 is TGTGCCAGCAGCTTAGAGAGGGTGTTAGCTAACTATGGCTACACCTTC.

Only a few counts were recorded for this clone. CDR3 nucleotide sequence: TGCGCCAGCTTGCCGTGGACTAGCGGCACCGGGGAGCTGTTTTTT. Protein sequence: CASLPWTSGTGELFF. This sequence joins TRBV5-1 and TRBJ2-2; 10 nucleotides align to TRBD2. Trimming at V came to 7 bases and at J to 4 bases, leaving 7 bases not matched to a gene. Germline V gene sequence: CDR1 SGHRS, CDR2 YFSETQ. The CDR3 sequence is 15 residues long.

This clone was found a few times. The chain recombines TRBV7-2 with TRBJ2-5; D is possibly TRBD2 (5 bases). This CDR3 is built from 14 residues. CDR1 and CDR2 from the germline V gene are SGHTA and FQGNSA. Trimming took off 1 base at V and 3 bases at J, with 9 bases between the two ends. In DNA, the CDR3 is TGTGCCAGCAGCTTAGGCTGGCGGGAAGAGACCCAGTACTTC. Encoded protein: CASSLGWREETQYF.

V usage is TRBV30 and J usage is TRBJ1-4; a possible D gene is TRBD1 (6 bases). The CDR3 runs 14 residues. Per germline, CDR1 GTSNPN and CDR2 SVGIG (reference sequence). Between the trimmed V and J ends, which lost 5 bases and 8 bases, there was a span of 18 bases. Here the CDR3 reads CAWDPGKRGEKLFF. The CDR3 nucleotides read TGTGCCTGGGACCCCGGCAAGAGGGGGGAAAAACTGTTTTTT.

This clone was seen a few times. The CDR3 here is CASSEAYSTLFF. CDR3 bases: TGTGCCAGCAGTGAAGCGTACAGCACGCTGTTTTTT. The chain couples TRBV6-1 to TRBJ1-4; D not certain. Trimming left V 0 bases short and J 14 bases short, with 10 bases between. The CDR3 loop spans 12 amino acids. Germline loops: CDR1 MNHNS, CDR2 SASEGT.

This clone was detected only a few times. The V call is TRBV7-9, the J call TRBJ2-7; D is perhaps TRBD2 (5 bases). Trimming removed 3 bases from V and 6 bases from J, with 6 bases in between. The CDR3 consists of 11 residues. Germline V gene sequence: CDR1 SEHNR, CDR2 FQNEAQ (reference sequence). CDR3 region: CASSLEAEQYF. CDR3 in DNA: TGTGCCAGCAGCTTGGAGGCCGAGCAGTACTTC.

This chain links TRBV18 with TRBJ1-2; the match to TRBD1 covers 10 bases. Germline-derived CDR1 and CDR2 are KGHSH and LQKENI. V lost 0 bases, J lost 14 bases, and 9 bases stayed unmatched. The CDR3 is 14 residues long. CDR3 in DNA: TGTGCCAGCTCACCACCCGTGACAGGGGGCGAAAGTACCTTC. This codes for CASSPPVTGGESTF.

The J gene is TRBJ2-7, the V gene TRBV5-1; TRBD1 matches 9 bases. Germline trimming cut 4 bases from V and 5 bases from J; bases unmatched to any gene: 10. From germline, CDR1 is SGHRS and CDR2 YFSETQ. This CDR3 comprises 15 residues. CDR3 sequence: CASSPGTGRLDEQYF. In nucleotides, the CDR3 is TGCGCCAGCAGCCCCGGGACAGGGAGATTGGACGAGCAGTACTTC.

The V gene is TRBV10-3, the J gene TRBJ1-3; D is uncertain. CDR1 is ENHRY, CDR2 SYGVKD, per germline. The CDR3 length is 12 residues. Trimming shortened V by 5 bases and J by 8 bases, and 10 bases separated the two germline ends. The CDR3 region has the DNA TGTGCCATCAGTTCCTGGAGGGACACCATATATTTT. Amino acid sequence: CAISSWRDTIYF.

This clone was detected a few times. The rearrangement links TRBV13 to TRBJ2-1, with D possibly matching TRBD2 (6 bases). The germline V and J ends were trimmed by 3 bases and 10 bases, with 13 bases remaining between them. The CDR3 length is 13 residues. Germline CDR1 is PRHDT and CDR2 is FYEKMQ (reference sequence). The CDR3 DNA reads as TGTGCCAGCAGCTTCGGGACTTCAAACGAGCAGTTCTTC. Its translation is CASSFGTSNEQFF.

The chain carries TRBV14 and TRBJ2-7; no firm D call. Germline V gene data show CDR1 as SGHDN and CDR2 as FVKESK. The V end lost 4 bases, the J end lost 7 bases, and 14 bases lay between the germline ends. The CDR3 runs 13 residues. This CDR3 is CASSRSAGAEQYF. DNA of the CDR3: TGTGCCAGCAGCCGAAGTGCAGGAGCGGAGCAGTACTTC.